Included here is one TCR beta chain sequence, with context. The CDR3 is 16 amino acids. V lost 4 bases, J lost 0 bases, and 1 base stayed unmatched. Germline V gives CDR1 SGHRS, CDR2 YFSETQ. The entry originates in a study of blood T cell repertoires in COVID-19. The wider study: The United States, Italy and Spain provided the acute and convalescent COVID-19 samples. Nucleic acid was either cDNA or gDNA, and it came from T cells, B-cell-depleted T cells, or PBMCs.

How the authors handled the data: Amplifying reference gene primers gave estimates of nucleated cell counts. Libraries were prepared by immunoSEQ multiplex PCR; TCRdb keeps only in-frame clonotypes and omits some of them. The V and J calls and the clone size are those of that table, but D and trimming were determined from the DNA. This table has about 190,000 clones, more than 85% appearing once. The sequenced sample consisted of peripheral blood. This receptor was taken from a young man with acute or convalescent COVID-19. The rearrangement links TRBV5-1 to TRBJ2-2, with 12 bases fitting TRBD2. CDR3 in amino acids: CASSRTSGANTGELFF. CDR3 DNA sequence: TGCGCCAGCAGCCGGACTAGCGGGGCGAACACCGGGGAGCTGTTTTTT.